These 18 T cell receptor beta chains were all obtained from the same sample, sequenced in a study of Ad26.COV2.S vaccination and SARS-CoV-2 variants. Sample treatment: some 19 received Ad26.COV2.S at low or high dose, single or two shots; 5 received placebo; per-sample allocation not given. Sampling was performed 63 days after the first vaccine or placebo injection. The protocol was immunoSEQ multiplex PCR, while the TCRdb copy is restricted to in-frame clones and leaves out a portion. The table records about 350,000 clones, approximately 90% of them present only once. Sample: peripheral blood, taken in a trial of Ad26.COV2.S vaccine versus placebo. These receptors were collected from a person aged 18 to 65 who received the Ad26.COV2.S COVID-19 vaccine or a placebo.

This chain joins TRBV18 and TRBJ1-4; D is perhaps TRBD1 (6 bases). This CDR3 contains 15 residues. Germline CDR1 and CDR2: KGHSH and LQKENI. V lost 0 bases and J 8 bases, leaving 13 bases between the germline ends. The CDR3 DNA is TGTGCCAGCTCACCACCGGCAGGGGCGAGAGAAAAACTGTTTTTT. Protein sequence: CASSPPAGAREKLFF.

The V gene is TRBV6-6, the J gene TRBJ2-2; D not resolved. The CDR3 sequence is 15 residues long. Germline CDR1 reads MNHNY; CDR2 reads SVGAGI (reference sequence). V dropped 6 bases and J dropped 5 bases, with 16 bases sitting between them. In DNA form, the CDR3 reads TGTGCCAGCAGGGGATATCAGGAGAAGACCGGGGAGCTGTTTTTT. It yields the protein CASRGYQEKTGELFF.

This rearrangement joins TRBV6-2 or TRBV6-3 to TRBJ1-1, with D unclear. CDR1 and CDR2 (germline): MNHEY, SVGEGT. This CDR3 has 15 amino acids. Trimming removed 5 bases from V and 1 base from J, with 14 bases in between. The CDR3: CASSPLDLKNTEAFF. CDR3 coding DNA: TGTGCCAGCAGTCCGTTGGACTTGAAGAACACTGAAGCTTTCTTT.

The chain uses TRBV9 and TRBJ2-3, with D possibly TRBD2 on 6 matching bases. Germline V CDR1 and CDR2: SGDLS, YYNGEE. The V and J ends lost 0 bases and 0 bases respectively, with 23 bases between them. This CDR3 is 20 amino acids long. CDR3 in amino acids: CASSVATSTAEPTSTDTQYF. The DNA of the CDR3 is TGTGCCAGCAGCGTAGCTACTAGCACCGCAGAACCTACTAGCACAGATACGCAGTATTTT.

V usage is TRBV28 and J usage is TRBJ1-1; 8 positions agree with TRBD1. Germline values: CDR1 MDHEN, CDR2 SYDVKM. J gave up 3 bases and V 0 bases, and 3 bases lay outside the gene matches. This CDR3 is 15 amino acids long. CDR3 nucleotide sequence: TGTGCCAGCAGTTTATGGAGCAGGGGGCACACTGAAGCTTTCTTT. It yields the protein CASSLWSRGHTEAFF.

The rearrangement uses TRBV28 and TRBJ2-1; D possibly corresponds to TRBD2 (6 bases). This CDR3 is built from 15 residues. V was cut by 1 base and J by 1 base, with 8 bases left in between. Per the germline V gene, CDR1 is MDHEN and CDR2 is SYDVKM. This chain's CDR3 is CASSLYGGSYNEQFF. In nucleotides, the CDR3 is TGTGCCAGCAGTTTATACGGGGGTTCCTACAATGAGCAGTTCTTC. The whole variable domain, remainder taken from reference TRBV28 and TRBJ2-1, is DVKVTQSSRYLVKRTGEKVFLECVQDMDHENMFWYRQDPGLGLRLIYFSYDVKMKEKGDIPEGYSVSREKKERFSLILESASTNQTSMYLCASSLYGGSYNEQFFGPGTRLTVL.

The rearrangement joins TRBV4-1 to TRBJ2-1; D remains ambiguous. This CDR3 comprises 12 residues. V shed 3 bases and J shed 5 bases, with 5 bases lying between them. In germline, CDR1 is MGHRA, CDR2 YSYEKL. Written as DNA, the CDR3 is TGCGCCAGCAGCCACCTCAACAATGAGCAGTTCTTC. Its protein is CASSHLNNEQFF.

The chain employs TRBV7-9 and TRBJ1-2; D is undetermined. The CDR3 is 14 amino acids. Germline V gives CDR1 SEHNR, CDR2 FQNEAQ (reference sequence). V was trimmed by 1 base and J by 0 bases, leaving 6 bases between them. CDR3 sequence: CASSLGITNYGYTF. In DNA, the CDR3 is TGTGCCAGCAGCTTAGGAATCACTAACTATGGCTACACCTTC.

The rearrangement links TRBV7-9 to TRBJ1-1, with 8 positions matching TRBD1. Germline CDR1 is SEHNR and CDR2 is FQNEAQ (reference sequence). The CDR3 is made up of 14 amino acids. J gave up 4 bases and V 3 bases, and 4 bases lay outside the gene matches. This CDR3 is CASSFGQGVTEAFF. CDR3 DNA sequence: TGTGCCAGCAGCTTCGGACAGGGTGTCACTGAAGCTTTCTTT.

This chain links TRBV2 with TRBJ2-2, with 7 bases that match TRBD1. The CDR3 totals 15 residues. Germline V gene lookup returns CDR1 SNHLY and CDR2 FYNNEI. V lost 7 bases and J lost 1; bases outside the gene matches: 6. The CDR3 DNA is TGTGCCAGCAATCGACAGGGCAAGAACACCGGGGAGCTGTTTTTT. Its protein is CASNRQGKNTGELFF.

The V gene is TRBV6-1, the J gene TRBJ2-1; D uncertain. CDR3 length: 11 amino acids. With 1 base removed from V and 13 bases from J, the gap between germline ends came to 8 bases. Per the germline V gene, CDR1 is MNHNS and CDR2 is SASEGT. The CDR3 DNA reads TGTGCCAGCAGTGAAGGGAGCCACCAGTTCTTC. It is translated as CASSEGSHQFF.

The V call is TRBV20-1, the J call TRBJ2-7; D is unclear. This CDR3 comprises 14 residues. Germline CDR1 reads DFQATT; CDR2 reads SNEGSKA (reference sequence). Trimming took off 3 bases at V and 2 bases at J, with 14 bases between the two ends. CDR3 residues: CSASVSGRTYEQYF. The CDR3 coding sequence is TGCAGTGCTAGTGTCTCAGGACGCACCTACGAGCAGTACTTC.

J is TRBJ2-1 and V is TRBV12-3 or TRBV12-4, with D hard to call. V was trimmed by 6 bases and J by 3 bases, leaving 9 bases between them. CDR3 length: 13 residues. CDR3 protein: CASSQLDYNEQFF. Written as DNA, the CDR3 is TGTGCCAGCAGCCAACTGGACTACAATGAGCAGTTCTTC.

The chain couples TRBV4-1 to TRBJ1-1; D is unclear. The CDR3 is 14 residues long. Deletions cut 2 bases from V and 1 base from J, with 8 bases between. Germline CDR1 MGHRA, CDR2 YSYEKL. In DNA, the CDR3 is TGCGCCAGCAGCCAATTCCAGGAGAACACTGAAGCTTTCTTT. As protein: CASSQFQENTEAFF.

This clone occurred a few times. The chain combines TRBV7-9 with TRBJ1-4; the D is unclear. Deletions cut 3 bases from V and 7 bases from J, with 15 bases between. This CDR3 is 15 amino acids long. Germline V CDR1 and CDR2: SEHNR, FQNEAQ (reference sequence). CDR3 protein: CASSLNRGQAEKLFF. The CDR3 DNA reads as TGTGCCAGCAGCTTGAACCGAGGGCAGGCTGAAAAACTGTTTTTT.

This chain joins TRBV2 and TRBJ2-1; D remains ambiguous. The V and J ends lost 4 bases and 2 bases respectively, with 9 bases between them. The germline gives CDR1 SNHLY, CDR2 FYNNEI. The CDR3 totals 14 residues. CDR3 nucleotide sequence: TGTGCCAGCAGTGGTGGGAACCCCTACAATGAGCAGTTCTTC. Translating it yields CASSGGNPYNEQFF.

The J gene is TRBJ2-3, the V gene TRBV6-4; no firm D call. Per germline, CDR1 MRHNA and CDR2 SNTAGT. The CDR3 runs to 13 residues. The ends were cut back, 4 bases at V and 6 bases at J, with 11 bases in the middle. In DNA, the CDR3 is TGTGCCAGCAGTGCCGACTGGGCGGATACGCAGTATTTT. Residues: CASSADWADTQYF.

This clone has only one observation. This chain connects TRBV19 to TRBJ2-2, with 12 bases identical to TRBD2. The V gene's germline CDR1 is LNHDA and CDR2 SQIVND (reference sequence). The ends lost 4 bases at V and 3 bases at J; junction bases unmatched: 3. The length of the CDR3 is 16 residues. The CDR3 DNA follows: TGTGCCAGTAGTACGACTAGCGGGAGTGACACCGGGGAGCTGTTTTTT. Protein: CASSTTSGSDTGELFF.